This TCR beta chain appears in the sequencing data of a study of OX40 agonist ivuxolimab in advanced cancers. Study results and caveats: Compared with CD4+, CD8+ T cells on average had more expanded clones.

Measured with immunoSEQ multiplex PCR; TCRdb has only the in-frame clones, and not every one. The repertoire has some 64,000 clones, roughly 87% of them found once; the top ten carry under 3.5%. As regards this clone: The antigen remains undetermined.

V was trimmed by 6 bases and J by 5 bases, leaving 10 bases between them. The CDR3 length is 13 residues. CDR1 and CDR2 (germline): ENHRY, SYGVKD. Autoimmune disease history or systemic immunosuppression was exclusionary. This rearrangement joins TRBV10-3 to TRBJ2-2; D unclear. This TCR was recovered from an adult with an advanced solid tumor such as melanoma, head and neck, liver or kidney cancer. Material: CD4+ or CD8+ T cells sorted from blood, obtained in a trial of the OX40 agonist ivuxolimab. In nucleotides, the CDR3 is TGTGCCATCAGGGCAGCTGATACCGGGGAGCTGTTTTTT. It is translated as CAIRAADTGELFF.